The source of this TCR beta chain is a study of shared clonotypes between healthy human individuals. CD8 cells classed as naive were CD45RO-negative and positively selected for CCR7, excluding terminally differentiated effector memory CD45RA+ cells. Sorted subsets were amplified in replicate PCRs using around 200 ng DNA, roughly 30,000 T cell genomes. Sequenced by immunoSEQ multiplex PCR; TCRdb stores in-frame clones only, minus some. The table records around 700,000 clones, around 92% of them present only once. This CDR3 has 13 amino acids. V lost 6 bases, J lost 1 base, and 9 bases lay in between. The V gene's germline CDR1 is SNHLY and CDR2 FYNNEI.

The gene calls are TRBV2 and TRBJ2-5; the D gene is possibly TRBD2 (5 bases). This sequence was found in a young man in good health. The material sequenced was naive CD8+ T cells sorted from blood. The CDR3 coding sequence is TGTGCCAGCAGGGTCGAGGGCCAAGAGACCCAGTACTTC. This gives the protein CASRVEGQETQYF.